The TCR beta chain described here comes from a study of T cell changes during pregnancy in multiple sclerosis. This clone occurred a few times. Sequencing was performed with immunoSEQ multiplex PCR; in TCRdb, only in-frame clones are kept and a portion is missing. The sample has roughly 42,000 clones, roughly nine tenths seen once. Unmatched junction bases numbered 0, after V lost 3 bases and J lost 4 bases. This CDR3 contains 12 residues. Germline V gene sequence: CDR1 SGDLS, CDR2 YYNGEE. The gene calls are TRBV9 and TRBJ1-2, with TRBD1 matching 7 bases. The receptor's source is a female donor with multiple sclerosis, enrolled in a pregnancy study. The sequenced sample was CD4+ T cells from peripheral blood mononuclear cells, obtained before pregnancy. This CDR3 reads CASSGDSYGYTF. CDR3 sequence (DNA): TGTGCCAGCAGCGGGGACAGCTATGGCTACACCTTC.